This entry lists 10 T cell receptor beta chains sequenced from one sample in a study of blood T cell repertoires in COVID-19. TCRdb's table, derived via immunoSEQ multiplex PCR, lists solely in-frame clones and lacks some. This sample has around 150,000 clones; about 88% occur once, and the top ten carry 18%. The sequencing sample was made of peripheral blood. The receptors shown here come from a man in his sixties with active or convalescent COVID-19.

The V gene is TRBV19, the J gene TRBJ1-2; 9 nucleotides line up with TRBD1. The CDR3 spans 14 residues. The J segment lost 6 bases and the V segment lost 4 bases, leaving 6 bases of the junction unmatched. CDR1 LNHDA and CDR2 SQIVND come from the germline V gene (reference sequence). The chain's CDR3 is CASSKRTGEDGYTF. In DNA form, the CDR3 reads TGTGCCAGTAGTAAGAGGACAGGGGAGGATGGCTACACCTTC. Full variable domain (outside the CDR3, taken from reference TRBV19 and TRBJ1-2): DGGITQSPKYLFRKEGQNVTLSCEQNLNHDAMYWYRQDPGQGLRLIYYSQIVNDFQKGDIAEGYSVSREKKESFPLTVTSAQKNPTAFYLCASSKRTGEDGYTFGSGTRLTVV.

The gene calls are TRBV6-5 and TRBJ1-2, with D perhaps TRBD1 (5 bases). CDR3 size: 14 residues. V was cut by 5 bases and J by 1 base, with 11 bases left in between. Germline V gene sequence: CDR1 MNHEY, CDR2 SVGAGI. The CDR3 nucleotides are TGTGCCAGCAGTCCCCTAGGGGTTAACTATGGCTACACCTTC. Its protein product is CASSPLGVNYGYTF.

J is TRBJ1-3 and V is TRBV6-1; D remains ambiguous. The CDR3 is 15 residues long. V lost 1 base, J lost 0 bases, and 7 bases lay in between. Germline-derived CDR1 and CDR2 are MNHNS and SASEGT. CDR3 amino acids: CASSEGSGSGNTIYF. The DNA for the CDR3 is TGTGCCAGCAGTGAAGGGTCGGGCTCTGGAAACACCATATATTTT.

Only one count was recorded for this clone. This chain connects TRBV2 to TRBJ2-3; 7 bases map to TRBD2. The CDR3 has 15 amino acids. V shed 8 bases and J 5 bases; nucleotides not matched to a gene: 13. The V gene's germline CDR1 is SNHLY and CDR2 FYNNEI. The CDR3 is CASHTYGGIGDTQYF. The CDR3 DNA is TGTGCCAGCCACACTTACGGGGGGATAGGAGATACGCAGTATTTT.

The rearrangement uses TRBV6-5 and TRBJ2-2; TRBD1 matches at 12 bases. Per the germline V gene, CDR1 is MNHEY and CDR2 is SVGAGI. V lost 4 bases to trimming and J lost 7 bases; unmatched junction nucleotides: 7. CDR3 size: 16 residues. In nucleotides, the CDR3 is TGTGCCAGCAGTTCCCGGGACAGGGGGCGCGTCGGGGAGCTGTTTTTT. Amino acid sequence: CASSSRDRGRVGELFF.

This sequence joins TRBV27 and TRBJ1-6; D uncertain. There are 16 residues in the CDR3. Trimming cost V 0 bases and J 2 bases, with 8 bases left between them. Germline V gene data show CDR1 as MNHEY and CDR2 as SMNVEV (reference sequence). CDR3 DNA: TGTGCCAGCAGTTTATCCGGAGCCCCCTATAATTCACCCCTCCACTTT. It translates to CASSLSGAPYNSPLHF.

V and J are TRBV2 and TRBJ2-1; D is uncertain. Germline V gene lookup returns CDR1 SNHLY and CDR2 FYNNEI. This CDR3 has 13 residues. Trimming pared 1 base from V and 15 bases from J, leaving 16 bases between. In nucleotides, the CDR3 is TGTGCCAGCAGTGAAGGAGGTCCTCCCCTAGGGTTCTTC. This encodes CASSEGGPPLGFF.

V gene TRBV24-1 combines with J gene TRBJ2-1, with TRBD2 identical over 7 bases. V lost 4 bases, J lost 6 bases, and 5 bases stayed unmatched. The germline CDR1 and CDR2 sequences are KGHDR and SFDVKD. The CDR3 spans 14 residues. This CDR3 is CATSESGRANEQFF. The CDR3 DNA follows: TGTGCCACCAGTGAGTCAGGGAGGGCCAATGAGCAGTTCTTC.

In regard to this clone: A read error may account for a junction end that differs from germline. The chain recombines TRBV6-1 with TRBJ1-2; TRBD1 is a possible D gene (6 bases). Germline V gene data show CDR1 as MNHNS and CDR2 as SASEGT. The CDR3 length is 16 residues. The CDR3 sequence: CASSEGLWTVRYGYTF. The CDR3 DNA reads TGTGCCAGCAGCGAAGGCCTCTGGACAGTACGATATGGCTACACCTTC.

In its sample, this clone was seen once. The chain uses TRBV5-1 and TRBJ2-7; tentatively, D is TRBD1 (7 bases). Germline V gene lookup returns CDR1 SGHRS and CDR2 YFSETQ. V lost 4 bases and J 2 bases, leaving 13 bases between the germline ends. This CDR3 contains 14 residues. CDR3 amino acids: CASSQGDSTYEQYF. CDR3 in DNA: TGCGCCAGCAGCCAGGGGGACTCTACCTACGAGCAGTACTTC.